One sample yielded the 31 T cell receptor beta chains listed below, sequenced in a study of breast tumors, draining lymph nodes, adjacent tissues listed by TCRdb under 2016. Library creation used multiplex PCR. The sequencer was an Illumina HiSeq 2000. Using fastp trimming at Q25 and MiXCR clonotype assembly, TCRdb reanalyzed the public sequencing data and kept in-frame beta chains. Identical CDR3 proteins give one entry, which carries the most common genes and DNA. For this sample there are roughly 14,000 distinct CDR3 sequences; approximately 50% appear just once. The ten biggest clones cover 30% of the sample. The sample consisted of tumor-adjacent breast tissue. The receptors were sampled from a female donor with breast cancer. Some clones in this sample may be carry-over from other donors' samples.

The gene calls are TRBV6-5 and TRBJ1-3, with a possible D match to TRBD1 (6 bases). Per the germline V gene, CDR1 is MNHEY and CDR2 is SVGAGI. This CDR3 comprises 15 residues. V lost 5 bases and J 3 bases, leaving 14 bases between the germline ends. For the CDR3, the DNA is TGTGCCAGCAGTCCACAGGGATCACTTGGAAACACCATATATTTT. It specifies CASSPQGSLGNTIYF.

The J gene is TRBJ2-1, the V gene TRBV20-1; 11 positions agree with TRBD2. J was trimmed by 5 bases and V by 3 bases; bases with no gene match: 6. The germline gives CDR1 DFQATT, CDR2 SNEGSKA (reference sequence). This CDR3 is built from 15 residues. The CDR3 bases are TGCAGTGCTAGTAAGGCTAGCGGGGGGAACAATGAGCAGTTCTTC. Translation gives CSASKASGGNNEQFF.

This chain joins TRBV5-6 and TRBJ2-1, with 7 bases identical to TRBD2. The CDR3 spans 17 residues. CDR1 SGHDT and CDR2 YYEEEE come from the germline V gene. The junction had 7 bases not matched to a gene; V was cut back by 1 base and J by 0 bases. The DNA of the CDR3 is TGTGCCAGCAGCTTGCTCAGAGCGGGGAGCTCCTACAATGAGCAGTTCTTC. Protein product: CASSLLRAGSSYNEQFF.

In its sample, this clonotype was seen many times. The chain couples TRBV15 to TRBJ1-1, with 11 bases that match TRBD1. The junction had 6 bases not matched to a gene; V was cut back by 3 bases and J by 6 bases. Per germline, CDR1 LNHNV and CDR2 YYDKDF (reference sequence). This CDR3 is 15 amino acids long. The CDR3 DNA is TGTGCCACCAGCAGGGACAGGGGGCCCTTGGCTGAAGCTTTCTTT. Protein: CATSRDRGPLAEAFF.

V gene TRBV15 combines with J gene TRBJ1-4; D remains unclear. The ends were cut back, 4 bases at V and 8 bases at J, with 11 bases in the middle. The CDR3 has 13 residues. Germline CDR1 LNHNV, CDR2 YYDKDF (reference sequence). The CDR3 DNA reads TGTGCCACCAGCACCAGGTTGGAAGAAAAACTGTTTTTT. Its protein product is CATSTRLEEKLFF. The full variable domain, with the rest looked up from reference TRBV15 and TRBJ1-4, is DAMVIQNPRYQVTQFGKPVTLSCSQTLNHNVMYWYQQKSSQAPKLLFHYYDKDFNNEADTPDNFQSRRPNTSFCFLDIRSPGLGDTAMYLCATSTRLEEKLFFGSGTQLSVL.

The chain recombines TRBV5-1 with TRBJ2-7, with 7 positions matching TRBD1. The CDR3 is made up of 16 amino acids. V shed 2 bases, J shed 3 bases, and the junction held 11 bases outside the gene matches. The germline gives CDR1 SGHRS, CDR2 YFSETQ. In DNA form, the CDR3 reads TGCGCCAGCAGCTTCCTGCCCGGGACAGAAAACTACGAGCAGTACTTC. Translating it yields CASSFLPGTENYEQYF.

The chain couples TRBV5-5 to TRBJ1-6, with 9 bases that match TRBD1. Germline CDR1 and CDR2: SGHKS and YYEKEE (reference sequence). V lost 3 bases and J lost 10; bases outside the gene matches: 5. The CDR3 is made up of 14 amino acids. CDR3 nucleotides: TGTGCCAGCAGCTCCCGGGACAGGGAGTCACCCCTCCACTTT. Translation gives CASSSRDRESPLHF.

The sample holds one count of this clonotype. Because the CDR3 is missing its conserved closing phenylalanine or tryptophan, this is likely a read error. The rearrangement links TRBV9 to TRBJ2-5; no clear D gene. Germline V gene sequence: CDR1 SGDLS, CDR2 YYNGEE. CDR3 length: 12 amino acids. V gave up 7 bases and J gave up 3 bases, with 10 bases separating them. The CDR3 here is CASGDREETQYL. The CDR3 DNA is TGTGCCAGCGGAGACCGGGAAGAGACCCAGTACCTC.

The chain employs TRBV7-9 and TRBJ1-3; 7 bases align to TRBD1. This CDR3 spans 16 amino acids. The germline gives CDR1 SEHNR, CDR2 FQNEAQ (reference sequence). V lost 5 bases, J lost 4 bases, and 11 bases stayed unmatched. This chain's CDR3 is CASSPWGGTVGNTIYF. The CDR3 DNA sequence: TGTGCCAGCAGCCCCTGGGGGGGGACAGTCGGAAACACCATATATTTT.

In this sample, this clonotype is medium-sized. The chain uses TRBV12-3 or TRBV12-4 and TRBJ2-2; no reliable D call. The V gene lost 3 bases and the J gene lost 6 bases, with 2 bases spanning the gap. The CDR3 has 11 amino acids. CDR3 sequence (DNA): TGTGCCAGCAGTTTCGCCGGGGAGCTGTTTTTT. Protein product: CASSFAGELFF.

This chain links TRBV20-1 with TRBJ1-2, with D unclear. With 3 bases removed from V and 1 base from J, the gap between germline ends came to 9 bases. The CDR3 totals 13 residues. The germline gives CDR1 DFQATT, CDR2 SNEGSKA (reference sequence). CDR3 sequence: CSASPGINYGYTF. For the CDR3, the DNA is TGCAGTGCTAGTCCAGGTATTAACTATGGCTACACCTTC.

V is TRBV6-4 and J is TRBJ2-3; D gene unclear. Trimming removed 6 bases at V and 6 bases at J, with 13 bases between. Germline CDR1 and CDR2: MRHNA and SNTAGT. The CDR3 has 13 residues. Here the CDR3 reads CASSREPADTQYF. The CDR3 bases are TGTGCCAGCAGCCGCGAACCAGCTGATACGCAGTATTTT.

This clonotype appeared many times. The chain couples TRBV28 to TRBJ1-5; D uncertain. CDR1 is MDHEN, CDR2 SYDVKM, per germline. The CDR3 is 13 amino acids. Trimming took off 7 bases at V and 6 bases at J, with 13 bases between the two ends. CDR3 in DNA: TGTGCCAGCATTTCTGGGTTCCGTCAGCCCCAGCATTTT. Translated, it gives CASISGFRQPQHF.

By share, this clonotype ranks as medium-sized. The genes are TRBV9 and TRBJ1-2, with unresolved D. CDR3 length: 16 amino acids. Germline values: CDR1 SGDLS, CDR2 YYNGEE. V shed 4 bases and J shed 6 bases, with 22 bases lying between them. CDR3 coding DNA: TGTGCCAGCAGCTCCCGACCGACTCGTTCGCCGGATGGCTACACCTTC. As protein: CASSSRPTRSPDGYTF.

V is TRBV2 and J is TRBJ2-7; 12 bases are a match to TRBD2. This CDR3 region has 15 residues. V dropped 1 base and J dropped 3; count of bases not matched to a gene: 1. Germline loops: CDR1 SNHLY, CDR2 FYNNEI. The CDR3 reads CASSEGLAGDYEQYF. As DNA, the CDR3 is TGTGCCAGCAGTGAAGGACTAGCGGGGGACTACGAGCAGTACTTC.

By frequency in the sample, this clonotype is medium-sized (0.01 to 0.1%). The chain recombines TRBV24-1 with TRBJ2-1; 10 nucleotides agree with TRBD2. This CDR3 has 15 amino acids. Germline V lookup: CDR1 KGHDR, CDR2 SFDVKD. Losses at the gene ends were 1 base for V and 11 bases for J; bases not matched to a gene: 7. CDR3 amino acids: CATSDFLLAGDKQFF. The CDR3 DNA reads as TGTGCCACCAGTGATTTTCTTCTAGCGGGGGATAAGCAGTTCTTC.

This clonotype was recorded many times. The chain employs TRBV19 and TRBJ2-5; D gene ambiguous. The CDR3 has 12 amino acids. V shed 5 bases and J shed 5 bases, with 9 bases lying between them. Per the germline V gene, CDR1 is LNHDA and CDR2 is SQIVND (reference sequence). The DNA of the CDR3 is TGTGCCAGTAGTTCTTTCTCCGAGACCCAGTACTTC. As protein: CASSSFSETQYF.

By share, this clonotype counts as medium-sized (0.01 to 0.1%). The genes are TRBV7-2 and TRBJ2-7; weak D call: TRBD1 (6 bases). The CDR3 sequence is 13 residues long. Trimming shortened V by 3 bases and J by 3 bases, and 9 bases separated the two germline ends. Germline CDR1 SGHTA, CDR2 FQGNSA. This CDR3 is CASSLNRDYEQYF. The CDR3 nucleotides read TGTGCCAGCAGCTTGAACAGGGACTACGAGCAGTACTTC.

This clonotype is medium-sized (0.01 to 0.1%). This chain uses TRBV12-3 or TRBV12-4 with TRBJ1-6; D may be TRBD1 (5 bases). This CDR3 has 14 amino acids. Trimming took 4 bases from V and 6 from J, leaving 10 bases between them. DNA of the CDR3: TGTGCCAGCAGTTGGACAAGACGTAATTCACCCCTCCACTTT. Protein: CASSWTRRNSPLHF.

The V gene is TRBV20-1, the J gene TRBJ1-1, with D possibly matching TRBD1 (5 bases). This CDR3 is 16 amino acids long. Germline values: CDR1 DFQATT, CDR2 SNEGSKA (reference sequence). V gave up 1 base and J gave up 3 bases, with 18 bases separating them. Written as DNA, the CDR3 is TGCAGTGCTAGAGCGGGATGGGGGGGAGGGGACACTGAAGCTTTCTTT. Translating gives CSARAGWGGGDTEAFF.

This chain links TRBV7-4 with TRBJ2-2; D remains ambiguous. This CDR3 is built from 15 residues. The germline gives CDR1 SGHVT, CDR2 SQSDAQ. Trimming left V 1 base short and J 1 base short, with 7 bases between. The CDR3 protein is CASSLVVRNTGELFF. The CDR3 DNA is TGTGCCAGCAGCTTAGTGGTACGGAACACCGGGGAGCTGTTTTTT.

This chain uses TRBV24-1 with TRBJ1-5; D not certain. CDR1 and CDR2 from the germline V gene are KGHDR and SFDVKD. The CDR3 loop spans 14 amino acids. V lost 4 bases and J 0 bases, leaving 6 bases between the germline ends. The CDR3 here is CATSDAYSNQPQHF. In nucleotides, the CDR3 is TGTGCCACCAGTGACGCGTATAGCAATCAGCCCCAGCATTTT.

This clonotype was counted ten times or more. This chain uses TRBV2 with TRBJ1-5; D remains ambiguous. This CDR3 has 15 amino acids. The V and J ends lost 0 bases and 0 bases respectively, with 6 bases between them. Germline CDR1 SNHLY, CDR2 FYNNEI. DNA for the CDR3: TGTGCCAGCAGTGAAGCGCTCCCTAGCAATCAGCCCCAGCATTTT. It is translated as CASSEALPSNQPQHF.

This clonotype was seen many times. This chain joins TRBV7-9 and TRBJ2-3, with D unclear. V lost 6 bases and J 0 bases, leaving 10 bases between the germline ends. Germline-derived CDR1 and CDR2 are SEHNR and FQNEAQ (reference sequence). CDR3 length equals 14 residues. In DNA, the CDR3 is TGTGCCAGCAGAATGAGTGACAGCACAGATACGCAGTATTTT. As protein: CASRMSDSTDTQYF.

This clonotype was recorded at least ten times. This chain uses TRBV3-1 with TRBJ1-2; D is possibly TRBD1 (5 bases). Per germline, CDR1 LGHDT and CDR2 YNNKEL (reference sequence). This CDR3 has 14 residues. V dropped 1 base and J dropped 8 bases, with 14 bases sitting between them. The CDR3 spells CASSQVPGSSGYTF. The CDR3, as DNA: TGTGCCAGCAGCCAAGTGCCAGGGAGTAGCGGCTACACCTTC.

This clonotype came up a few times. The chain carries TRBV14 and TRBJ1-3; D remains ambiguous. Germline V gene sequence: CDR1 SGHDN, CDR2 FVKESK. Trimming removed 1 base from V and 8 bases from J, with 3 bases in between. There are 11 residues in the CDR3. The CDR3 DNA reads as TGTGCCAGCAGCCAAGGCTACACCATATATTTT. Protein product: CASSQGYTIYF.

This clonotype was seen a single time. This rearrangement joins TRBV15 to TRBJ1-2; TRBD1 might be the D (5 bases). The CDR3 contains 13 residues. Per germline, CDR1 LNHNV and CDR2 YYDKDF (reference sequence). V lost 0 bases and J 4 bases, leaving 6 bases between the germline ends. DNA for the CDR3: TGTGCCACCAGCAGAGATGGGGGCTATGGCTACACCTTC. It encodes CATSRDGGYGYTF.

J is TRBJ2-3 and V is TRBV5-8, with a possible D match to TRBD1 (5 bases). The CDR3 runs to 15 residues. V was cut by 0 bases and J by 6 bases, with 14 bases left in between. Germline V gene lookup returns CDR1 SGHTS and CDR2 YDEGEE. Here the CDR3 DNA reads TGTGCCAGCAGCTTGGGACAGCTCATATGGGATACGCAGTATTTT. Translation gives CASSLGQLIWDTQYF. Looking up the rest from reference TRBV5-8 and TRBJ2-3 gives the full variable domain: EAGVTQSPTHLIKTRGQQATLRCSPISGHTSVYWYQQALGLGLQFLLWYDEGEERNRGNFPPRFSGRQFPNYSSELNVNALELEDSALYLCASSLGQLIWDTQYFGPGTRLTVL.

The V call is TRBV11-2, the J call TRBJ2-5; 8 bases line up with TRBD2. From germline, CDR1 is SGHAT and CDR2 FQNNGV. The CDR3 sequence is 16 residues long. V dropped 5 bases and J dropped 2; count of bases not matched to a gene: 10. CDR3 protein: CASSPGLAGPQETQYF. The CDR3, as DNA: TGTGCCAGCAGCCCTGGCCTAGCGGGCCCTCAAGAGACCCAGTACTTC.

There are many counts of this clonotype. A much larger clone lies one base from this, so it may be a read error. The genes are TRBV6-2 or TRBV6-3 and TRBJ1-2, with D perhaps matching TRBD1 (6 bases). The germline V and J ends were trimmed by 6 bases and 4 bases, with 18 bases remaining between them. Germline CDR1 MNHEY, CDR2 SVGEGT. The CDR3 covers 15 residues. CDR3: CASRHDRQRLYGYTF. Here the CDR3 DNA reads TGTGCCAGCAGACATGACAGGCAGAGGCTCTATGGCTACACCTTC.

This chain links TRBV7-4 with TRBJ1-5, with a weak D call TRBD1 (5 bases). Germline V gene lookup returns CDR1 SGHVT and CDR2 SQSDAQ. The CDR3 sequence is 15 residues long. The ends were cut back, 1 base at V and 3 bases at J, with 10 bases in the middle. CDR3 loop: CASSLVRQPNQPQHF. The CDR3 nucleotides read TGTGCCAGCAGCTTAGTCCGACAGCCCAATCAGCCCCAGCATTTT.